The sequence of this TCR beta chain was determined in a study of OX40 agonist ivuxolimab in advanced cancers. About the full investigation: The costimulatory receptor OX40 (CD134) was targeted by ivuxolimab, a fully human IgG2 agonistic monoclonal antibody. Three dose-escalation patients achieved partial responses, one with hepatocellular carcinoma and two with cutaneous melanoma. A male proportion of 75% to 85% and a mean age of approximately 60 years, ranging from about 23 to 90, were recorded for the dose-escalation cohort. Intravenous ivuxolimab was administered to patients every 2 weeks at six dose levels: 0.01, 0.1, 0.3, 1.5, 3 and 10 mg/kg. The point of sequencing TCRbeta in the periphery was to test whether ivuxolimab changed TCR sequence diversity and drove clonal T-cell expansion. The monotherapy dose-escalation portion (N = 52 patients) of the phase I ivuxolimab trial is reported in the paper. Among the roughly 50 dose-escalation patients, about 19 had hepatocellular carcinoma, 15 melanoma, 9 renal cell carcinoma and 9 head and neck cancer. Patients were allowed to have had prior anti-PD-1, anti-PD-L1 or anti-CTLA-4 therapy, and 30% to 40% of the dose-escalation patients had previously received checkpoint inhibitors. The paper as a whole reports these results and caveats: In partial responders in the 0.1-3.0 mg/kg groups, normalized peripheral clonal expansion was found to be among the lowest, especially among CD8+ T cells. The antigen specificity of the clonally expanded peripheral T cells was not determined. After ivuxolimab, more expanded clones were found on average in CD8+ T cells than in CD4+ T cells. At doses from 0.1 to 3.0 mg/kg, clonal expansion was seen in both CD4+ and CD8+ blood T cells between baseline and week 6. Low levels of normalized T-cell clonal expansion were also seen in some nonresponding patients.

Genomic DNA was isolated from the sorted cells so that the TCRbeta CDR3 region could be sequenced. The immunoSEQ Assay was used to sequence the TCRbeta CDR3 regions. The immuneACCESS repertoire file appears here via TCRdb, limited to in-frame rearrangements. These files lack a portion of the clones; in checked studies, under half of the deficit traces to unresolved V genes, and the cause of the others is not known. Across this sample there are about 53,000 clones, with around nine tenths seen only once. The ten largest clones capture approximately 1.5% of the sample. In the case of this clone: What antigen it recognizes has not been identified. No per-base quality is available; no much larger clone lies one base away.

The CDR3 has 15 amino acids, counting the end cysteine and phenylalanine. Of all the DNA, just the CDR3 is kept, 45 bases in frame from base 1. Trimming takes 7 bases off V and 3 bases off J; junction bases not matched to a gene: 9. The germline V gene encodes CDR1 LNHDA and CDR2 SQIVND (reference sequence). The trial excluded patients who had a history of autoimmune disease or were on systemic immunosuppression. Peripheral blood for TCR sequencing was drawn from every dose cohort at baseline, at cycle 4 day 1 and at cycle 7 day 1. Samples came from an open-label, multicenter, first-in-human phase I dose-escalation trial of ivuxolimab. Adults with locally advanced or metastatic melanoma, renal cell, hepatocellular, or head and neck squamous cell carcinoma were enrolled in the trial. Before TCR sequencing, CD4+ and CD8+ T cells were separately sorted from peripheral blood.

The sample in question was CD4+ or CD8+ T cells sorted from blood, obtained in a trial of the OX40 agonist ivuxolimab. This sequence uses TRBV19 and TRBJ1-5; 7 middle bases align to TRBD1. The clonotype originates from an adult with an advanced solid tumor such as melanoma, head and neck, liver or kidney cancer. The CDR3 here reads CASTRTGLYNQPQHF. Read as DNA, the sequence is TGTGCCAGTACTCGGACAGGACTTTACAATCAGCCCCAGCATTTT.